These T cell receptor beta chains were read from a single sample in a study of cytomegalovirus exposure and HLA in healthy donors. Only in-frame clones appear in the TCRdb table, and some are missing; sequencing was by immunoSEQ multiplex PCR. The sample lists roughly 170,000 clones; approximately 81% were seen once. The sample taken for sequencing was PBMCs. These receptors were taken from a woman between 18 and 29 years old in good health and CMV-seronegative. The CDR3 runs from the conserved cysteine through the conserved F or W. The D gene is left open where the match is weak. The size field is filled for only some rows; it gives once, few, many or a size class.

cdr3_nt	cdr3_aa	d_call	v_call	j_call	clone_size
TGTGCCAGCAGCCTCCCAGGGAGAGGGGACTGGGAGCAGTACTTC	CASSLPGRGDWEQYF	.	TRBV5-5	TRBJ2-5	.
TGTGCCAGCGGATGGACAGGAGGGTCCGGGGAGCTGTTTTTT	CASGWTGGSGELFF	.	TRBV25-1	TRBJ2-2	few
TGCAGTGCTAGAGGACAGAGTGAAGCTTTCTTT	CSARGQSEAFF	.	TRBV20-1	TRBJ1-1	few
TGCAGCGTTGGCAGGGAAGGTACTGAAGCTTTCTTT	CSVGREGTEAFF	.	TRBV29-1	TRBJ1-1	.
TGTGCCACCAGCAGGGAAGCAGGGAATTATGTCGAGCAGTACTTC	CATSREAGNYVEQYF	.	TRBV15	TRBJ2-7	.
TGTTCCAGCGGACTAGCGGGAGGTTCCTACGAGCAGTACTTC	CSSGLAGGSYEQYF	TRBD2	TRBV7-9	TRBJ2-7	.
TGCGCCAGCAGCTTGGTACTTGGGGGGGGCACCGGGGAGCTGTTTTTT	CASSLVLGGGTGELFF	TRBD2	TRBV5-1	TRBJ2-2	once
TGTGCCAGCAGGACCGACAGGGTCGGAACAGATACGCAGTATTTT	CASRTDRVGTDTQYF	TRBD1	TRBV2	TRBJ2-3	once
TGTGCCTGGAGTGTGAATCTAGCATCGGATACGCAGTATTTT	CAWSVNLASDTQYF	.	TRBV30	TRBJ2-3	.
TGTGCCAGTAGTTTCACACAGGGTGGCGAGCAGTACTTC	CASSFTQGGEQYF	.	TRBV19	TRBJ2-7	.
TGTGCCAGCAGTTCACCCGCGGGTTCGGCCTACGAGCAGTACTTC	CASSSPAGSAYEQYF	.	TRBV6-5	TRBJ2-7	.
TGCGCCAGCAGTCAATCGGCTAGCGGGACCCGCTCCTACGAGCAGTACTTC	CASSQSASGTRSYEQYF	TRBD2	TRBV23-1	TRBJ2-7	.
TGTGCCAGCAGCGGGGACAGGGGAGTAGGCACAGATACGCAGTATTTT	CASSGDRGVGTDTQYF	TRBD1	TRBV9	TRBJ2-3	.
TGTGCCAGCAGTTACCTCGGACTACGTGAGCAGTTCTTC	CASSYLGLREQFF	.	TRBV6-5	TRBJ2-1	.
TGTGCCAGCAGCACCTACCCAAACAATGAGCAGTTCTTC	CASSTYPNNEQFF	.	TRBV9	TRBJ2-1	.
TGTGCCAGCAGCCCGACAGGGGGATTGATTCAAGAGACCCAGTACTTC	CASSPTGGLIQETQYF	TRBD1	TRBV7-9	TRBJ2-5	.
TGTGCCTGGAGTGCCGGGAACCGGCAAGAGACCCAGTACTTC	CAWSAGNRQETQYF	.	TRBV30	TRBJ2-5	.
TGTGCCAGCAGCCCCGACAGTTCCTACGAGCAGTACTTC	CASSPDSSYEQYF	.	TRBV11-3	TRBJ2-7	.
TGTGCCAGTAGTCTTGGAACAGGGGACAATCAGCCCCAGCATTTT	CASSLGTGDNQPQHF	TRBD1	TRBV19	TRBJ1-5	.
TGTGCCAGCAGTCCCCGGCTAGCGGAGAACACAGATACGCAGTATTTT	CASSPRLAENTDTQYF	TRBD2	TRBV2	TRBJ2-3	.
TGTGCCAGCAGCCTTCGGGACTTTCACACAGATACGCAGTATTTT	CASSLRDFHTDTQYF	.	TRBV5-4	TRBJ2-3	.
TGTGCCTGGAGTGGAGGACCAGGGGACACTGAAGCTTTCTTT	CAWSGGPGDTEAFF	.	TRBV30	TRBJ1-1	.
TGTGCCAGCAGCTTAGGGGGAAGCGGGAGATCGAGCGGGGCCAACGTCCTGACTTTC	CASSLGGSGRSSGANVLTF	TRBD2	TRBV11-3	TRBJ2-6	once
TGTGCCAGCAGCTTAGTTCTAACTAAAGAGACCCAGTACTTC	CASSLVLTKETQYF	.	TRBV11-2	TRBJ2-5	.
TGCGCCAGCAGCTTGGGGGCTGCTGAAAAACTGTTTTTT	CASSLGAAEKLFF	.	TRBV5-1	TRBJ1-4	.
TGTGCCAGCAGCTTACAGGGTTGGGTAAACACTGAAGCTTTCTTT	CASSLQGWVNTEAFF	.	TRBV7-2	TRBJ1-1	.
TGTGCCAGTATCGGAGTTACTCAACAGGTGGACTATGGCTACACCTTC	CASIGVTQQVDYGYTF	.	TRBV19	TRBJ1-2	.
TGTGCCAGCAGTGAATTTGGGCTCTCGAACACCGGGGAGCTGTTTTTT	CASSEFGLSNTGELFF	.	TRBV6-1	TRBJ2-2	.
TGTGCCAGCAGTGTTAAGACAGGGGCCTACGAGCAGTACTTC	CASSVKTGAYEQYF	TRBD1	TRBV6-5	TRBJ2-7	.
TGTGCCAGCAGGGAAACCGGGACACAGAACACCGGGGAGCTGTTTTTT	CASRETGTQNTGELFF	.	TRBV25-1	TRBJ2-2	.
TGTGCCAGCAGCTTCAGCAGGTCCAGAGAGCAGTACTTC	CASSFSRSREQYF	.	TRBV7-2	TRBJ2-7	.
TGTGCCAGCAGCTTGGACTCTCTCCCGCCTGGAAACACCATATATTTT	CASSLDSLPPGNTIYF	.	TRBV7-2	TRBJ1-3	.
TGTGCCAGCAGCCGGGACAGGGAGAACACTGAAGCTTTCTTT	CASSRDRENTEAFF	TRBD1	TRBV6-1	TRBJ1-1	.
TGTGCCAGCAGCTTAAAGCCCTTCGTAGCGGGAGGGCCTCGGGAGACCCAGTACTTC	CASSLKPFVAGGPRETQYF	TRBD2	TRBV7-3	TRBJ2-5	.
TGTGCCAGCAGCGGACAGGGCAATCAGCCCCAGCATTTT	CASSGQGNQPQHF	TRBD1	TRBV5-5	TRBJ1-5	.
TGTGCCAGCAGTTTAGGGGGGGACACAGATACGCAGTATTTT	CASSLGGDTDTQYF	TRBD2	TRBV28	TRBJ2-3	.